This T cell receptor beta chain derives from a study of blood T cells in healthy people across ages (dated by TCRdb to about 2015). Regarding the complete study: In model experiments, template switching captured roughly one uniquely barcoded TCR beta cDNA molecule for every two T cells. Using deep sequencing normalized with unique cDNA molecular identifiers, the study measured how TCR beta repertoire diversity changes with age. Four age groups were formed from the donors: young (average 16 years), middle-aged (approximately 39), aged (about 62) and long-lived (around 80). To avoid experimental bias, donors of different ages were randomly spread across the sequencing lanes. Two additional independent replicas of 1 million unique cDNA reads from the same blood draw were analyzed for two donors (one aged 18 to 29 and one aged 80 or older).

Overall study outcomes, separate from this receptor: As age increased, observed TCR beta diversity per million T cells dropped in a roughly linear way, and a significant reduction was already evident by age roughly 36. Estimates of total diversity based on one million sequenced T cells were regarded as lower bounds and as underestimates. A strong correlation was found between observed TCR beta diversity and the percentage of naive T cells measured by flow cytometry. Since profiling was done on bulk unsorted PBMCs, naive and antigen-experienced compartments could not be conclusively compared. The CMV infection status of donors was not known, potentially confounding age-related changes in expanded clonotypes. Compared with the aged group, more naive CD4+ T cells, fewer expanded clones and increased TCR diversity were shown by the long-lived group, suggesting age selection.

Preparation of the library involved 5' RACE. The reads were generated on an Illumina HiSeq 2500. A second PCR of roughly 6 to 12 cycles was run with a J-beta primer mix and a sample-barcoded 5' primer. A template-switch 5' adaptor carrying 12 random nucleotides introduced a unique molecular identifier onto each TCR beta cDNA molecule. At least 3 million CDR3-containing paired-end reads were obtained from each sample. First-strand cDNA synthesis was performed from all RNA using the Mint cDNA synthesis kit, with priming by a TRBC-specific oligonucleotide. After uracil-DNA glycosylase treatment, a first 18-cycle PCR used universal primers M1SS and BC2_uni_R on all cDNA. Per the source publication's procedure: Each sample was normalized by randomly selecting 1 million high-quality reads, each carrying a distinct molecular identifier. Reads with shared molecular identifiers were discarded instead of being binned into consensus sequences. MiTCR, with a Q25 quality threshold and the strictest error-elimination algorithm, was used for CDR3 identification, clonotype clustering and error correction. Lower-bound total TCR beta diversity was estimated with a nonparametric unseen species model using Euler transformation. TCRdb trimmed the raw reads at Q25, called clones with MiXCR and kept productive beta chains. Each entry merges the rows of one CDR3 protein and shows their most common DNA and genes. Here the V and J calls rest on TCRdb's processing, not on the authors' analysis. This sample holds hundreds of thousands of distinct CDR3 sequences; about 28% were observed only once. The ten largest make up roughly a sixth of the sample.

This clonotype was observed a handful of times. Its target antigen remains unknown. No clone much larger than this one lies a single base away; base qualities are absent. The roughly 39 donors, aged about 6 to 95 years, were systemically healthy Caucasian individuals from Russia. Around 9.9 milliliters of peripheral blood were collected from each donor into EDTA-treated Vacutainer tubes. Ficoll-Paque density-gradient centrifugation was used to isolate PBMCs, with at least 6.5 million obtained per sample. Trizol reagent was used to extract total RNA from PBMCs, with at least 6 micrograms per sample. For every donor, an aliquot of PBMCs went through flow cytometry to measure the percentages of naive CD45RAhigh/CD27high T cells. From the cysteine through the phenylalanine, the CDR3 covers 14 amino acids. Of the read, only the CDR3 DNA is kept; its 42 bases are in frame from base 1. V drops 5 bases and J drops 2 bases, leaving 13 bases in between. For CDR1 and CDR2, the germline V gene (reference sequence) lists MNHEY and SMNVEV.

Specimen: blood. The sequence was collected from an elderly woman in good health. Here the chain combines TRBV27 and TRBJ2-7, with a tentative D gene TRBD1 over 6 matching bases. The CDR3: CASSGQGTPYEQYF. The sequenced DNA is TGTGCCAGCAGTGGGCAGGGGACACCCTACGAGCAGTACTTC.